This T cell receptor (beta chain) was captured in a study of shared clonotypes between healthy human individuals. Study-wide findings and caveats: Sample collection involved blood only; tissue repertoires are likely different. Incomplete sequencing of sorted subsets was indicated by rarefaction despite large depth.

Naive CD8 cells lacked CD45RO, underwent positive selection for CCR7 and left out terminally differentiated effector memory CD45RA+ cells. The junction had 8 bases not matched to a gene; V was cut back by 1 base and J by 2 bases. This CDR3 contains 17 residues. Germline V gives CDR1 MGHRA, CDR2 YSYEKL. Sequenced by immunoSEQ multiplex PCR; TCRdb stores in-frame clones only, minus some. The sample consists of around 1.9 million clones, 85% to 95% of them appearing once. This clone was counted a few times. What it binds is unknown. Sequencing used naive CD8+ T cells from PBMCs. J is TRBJ2-3 and V is TRBV4-1, with 8 bases identical to TRBD2. This clonotype originated in a man aged 18-30 years in good health. Some clones in this sample may be carry-over from other donors' samples. CDR3 region: CASSQVSQREITDTQYF. The CDR3 nucleotides read TGCGCCAGCAGCCAAGTCTCTCAGCGGGAGATCACAGATACGCAGTATTTT.